A selection of T cell receptor beta chains follows, all from one sample in a study of Ad26.COV2.S vaccination and SARS-CoV-2 variants. The table came from immunoSEQ multiplex PCR; TCRdb's copy has only in-frame clones and leaves some out. The sample shows about 400,000 clones, approximately 90% of them seen only once. This specimen was peripheral blood, taken in a trial of Ad26.COV2.S vaccine versus placebo. These TCRs come from a person between 18 and 65 years old who received the Ad26.COV2.S COVID-19 vaccine or a placebo. CDR3s include the opening cysteine and the closing phenylalanine or tryptophan. The D gene is left open where the match is weak. Rows give clone size only sometimes, using once, few, many, or a class for an expanded clone.

CDR3aa	CDR3nt	abundance	v_gene	j_gene	d_gene
CAITRTESYEQYF	TGTGCCATCACGCGGACGGAGTCCTACGAGCAGTACTTC	.	TRBV10-3	TRBJ2-7	.
CASREDSEKLFF	TGTGCCAGCAGGGAAGATAGTGAAAAACTGTTTTTT	.	TRBV2	TRBJ1-4	.
CASSSIQGFYEQYF	TGCGCCAGCAGCTCCATACAGGGATTCTACGAGCAGTACTTC	.	TRBV5-1	TRBJ2-7	.
CASSPSMLMTEAFF	TGTGCCAGCAGCCCAAGTATGCTCATGACTGAAGCTTTCTTT	.	TRBV27	TRBJ1-1	.
CAISTGGSGNTIYF	TGTGCCATCAGTACAGGGGGGTCTGGAAACACCATATATTTT	.	TRBV10-3	TRBJ1-3	TRBD1
CASSGGTSSYEQYF	TGTGCCAGCAGCGGGGGGACTAGCAGCTACGAGCAGTACTTC	.	TRBV9	TRBJ2-7	TRBD2
CASRDSGLLFDTQYF	TGCGCCAGCAGGGATAGCGGCCTACTTTTCGATACGCAGTATTTT	.	TRBV5-1	TRBJ2-3	.
CASSRGRDDEQFF	TGTGCCAGCAGTAGGGGGAGGGATGATGAGCAGTTCTTC	once	TRBV7-3	TRBJ2-1	.
CASSTDRVGNQPQHF	TGTGCCAGCAGCACCGACAGGGTAGGCAATCAGCCCCAGCATTTT	.	TRBV6-5	TRBJ1-5	TRBD1
CASSPSVHTQYF	TGTGCCAGCTCACCCTCGGTCCATACGCAGTATTTT	.	TRBV18	TRBJ2-3	.
CASSLTPTPTGGYTF	TGTGCCAGCAGCTTAACCCCGACGCCCACGGGAGGCTACACCTTC	.	TRBV7-2	TRBJ1-2	.
CATSDFGVGVGNNEQFF	TGTGCCACCAGTGATTTTGGCGTGGGAGTAGGGAACAATGAGCAGTTCTTC	once	TRBV24-1	TRBJ2-1	.
CASSFRLAGGINEQFF	TGTGCCAGCAGCTTTCGTCTAGCGGGAGGGATAAATGAGCAGTTCTTC	.	TRBV7-9	TRBJ2-1	TRBD2
CASSLTGGLDEAFF	TGTGCCAGCAGCTTGACAGGGGGATTGGATGAAGCTTTCTTT	.	TRBV7-3	TRBJ1-1	TRBD1
CASSQFGQGASEQYF	TGTGCCAGCAGTCAATTCGGACAGGGGGCTTCCGAGCAGTACTTC	.	TRBV7-9	TRBJ2-7	TRBD1
CASSSPDREGRETQYF	TGTGCCAGCAGTTCACCCGACAGGGAAGGACGTGAGACCCAGTACTTC	.	TRBV27	TRBJ2-5	TRBD1
CASSRQGSGFYNEQFF	TGTGCCAGCAGTCGACAAGGTAGCGGGTTCTACAATGAGCAGTTCTTC	.	TRBV7-6	TRBJ2-1	TRBD2
CASSMTLSTDTQYF	TGTGCCAGTAGTATGACTCTTTCCACAGATACGCAGTATTTT	.	TRBV19	TRBJ2-3	.
CASSRGVNEQFF	TGTGCCAGCAGCCGAGGGGTGAATGAGCAGTTCTTC	.	TRBV7-3	TRBJ2-1	.
CASTPLRGYQETQYF	TGTGCCAGCACTCCCCTGAGAGGGTACCAAGAGACCCAGTACTTC	.	TRBV28	TRBJ2-5	.
CASSGKGITNSPLHF	TGTGCCAGCAGCGGAAAGGGAATAACTAATTCACCCCTCCACTTT	.	TRBV9	TRBJ1-6	.
CASSLLGQGAEPQHF	TGTGCCAGCAGCTTACTGGGACAGGGGGCTGAGCCCCAGCATTTT	.	TRBV28	TRBJ1-5	TRBD1
CASSANTRDWGPQETQYF	TGTGCCAGCAGCGCGAACACCCGGGACTGGGGACCACAAGAGACCCAGTACTTC	.	TRBV11-3	TRBJ2-5	.
CSASALYEQYF	TGCAGTGCTAGCGCCCTCTACGAGCAGTACTTC	.	TRBV20-1	TRBJ2-7	.
CAHPTEGAHEQYF	TGTGCCCACCCAACCGAGGGGGCCCACGAGCAGTACTTC	.	TRBV21-1	TRBJ2-7	.
CASRLGYSNQPQHF	TGTGCCAGCCGCCTGGGGTATAGCAATCAGCCCCAGCATTTT	once	TRBV19	TRBJ1-5	.
CASSKETPGWPCSGNTIYF	TGTGCCAGCAGCAAAGAGACCCCAGGTTGGCCATGCTCTGGAAACACCATATATTTT	few	TRBV21-1	TRBJ1-3	.
CASTLSGVEQFF	TGTGCCAGCACCTTATCAGGGGTCGAGCAGTTCTTC	once	TRBV7-2	TRBJ2-1	.
CASSYDTSKTEAFF	TGTGCCAGCAGTTACGACACTAGCAAAACTGAAGCTTTCTTT	.	TRBV6-5	TRBJ1-1	.
CASSPTSGSTDTQYF	TGTGCCAGCAGCCCGACTAGCGGGAGCACAGATACGCAGTATTTT	.	TRBV6-5	TRBJ2-3	TRBD2
CASSLDRLAGVPGELFF	TGTGCCAGCAGCTTAGATCGCCTAGCGGGAGTCCCCGGGGAGCTGTTTTTT	.	TRBV11-3	TRBJ2-2	TRBD2
CASSPRDLQETQYF	TGTGCCAGCAGTCCCCGGGATCTCCAAGAGACCCAGTACTTC	.	TRBV7-9	TRBJ2-5	.
CASSYPWEIAASTDTQYF	TGTGCCAGCAGTTACCCCTGGGAGATAGCGGCTAGCACAGATACGCAGTATTTT	.	TRBV6-8	TRBJ2-3	.
CASSFMVSGKEAFF	TGCGCCAGCAGCTTTATGGTGAGTGGAAAGGAAGCTTTCTTT	.	TRBV5-1	TRBJ1-1	.
CASIPGRGYGYTF	TGTGCCAGCATTCCGGGCCGGGGCTATGGCTACACCTTC	.	TRBV28	TRBJ1-2	.
CASSWTSGRSANTGELFF	TGTGCCAGCAGTTGGACTAGCGGGAGGTCCGCGAACACCGGGGAGCTGTTTTTT	.	TRBV6-4	TRBJ2-2	TRBD2
CASSSLSGTEGGYTF	TGCGCCAGCAGCTCTCTTTCCGGGACCGAGGGTGGCTACACCTTC	.	TRBV5-1	TRBJ1-2	.
CASSASGLQETQYF	TGTGCCAGCAGCGCGAGCGGACTACAAGAGACCCAGTACTTC	.	TRBV5-4	TRBJ2-5	.
CASSQVPGTSYGYTF	TGTGCCAGCAGCCAAGTCCCCGGGACGTCCTATGGCTACACCTTC	.	TRBV3-1/TRBV3-2	TRBJ1-2	.
CSTVGAEAFF	TGCAGCACCGTAGGGGCTGAAGCTTTCTTT	.	TRBV29-1	TRBJ1-1	.
CASSLGREGTAFF	TGCGCCAGCAGCTTAGGCAGGGAGGGGACGGCTTTCTTT	once	TRBV5-1	TRBJ1-1	.
CASSQGGGLGSGANVLTF	TGCGCCAGCAGCCAAGGTGGGGGGTTAGGGTCTGGGGCCAACGTCCTGACTTTC	.	TRBV4-1	TRBJ2-6	.
CASSKRGDSGTGVVTDTQYF	TGTGCCAGCAGCAAACGAGGAGATAGCGGGACCGGGGTTGTCACAGATACGCAGTATTTT	.	TRBV21-1	TRBJ2-3	.
CASSRTGTGYNEQFF	TGTGCCAGTAGTAGGACCGGGACAGGGTACAATGAGCAGTTCTTC	.	TRBV19	TRBJ2-1	TRBD1
CASSSLGGNLYGYTF	TGTGCCAGCAGTTCCCTCGGGGGAAACCTCTATGGCTACACCTTC	.	TRBV28	TRBJ1-2	.
CAWSAGQRGSNQPQHF	TGTGCCTGGAGTGCGGGACAGCGGGGAAGCAATCAGCCCCAGCATTTT	.	TRBV30	TRBJ1-5	TRBD1
CASSERQHEAFF	TGTGCCAGTAGTGAGAGACAGCATGAAGCTTTCTTT	.	TRBV19	TRBJ1-1	.
CATSRPAPLLEQFF	TGTGCCACCAGCAGGCCAGCTCCCCTATTAGAGCAGTTCTTC	.	TRBV15	TRBJ2-1	.
CASSPQSSGREEQYF	TGTGCCAGCTCACCACAATCTAGCGGGAGGGAAGAGCAGTACTTC	.	TRBV18	TRBJ2-7	TRBD2
CASTLGQGYNQPQHF	TGTGCCAGCACCCTGGGGCAGGGTTACAATCAGCCCCAGCATTTT	.	TRBV28	TRBJ1-5	.
CASSTTGWGGYTF	TGTGCCAGCTCGACGACAGGTTGGGGAGGCTACACCTTC	once	TRBV28	TRBJ1-2	.
CASGARGWGGVRETQYF	TGTGCCAGCGGGGCCCGAGGTTGGGGGGGCGTAAGGGAGACCCAGTACTTC	.	TRBV2	TRBJ2-5	.
CASSLPHRAEGYTF	TGTGCCAGCAGCCTACCGCACAGGGCAGAGGGCTACACCTTC	.	TRBV28	TRBJ1-2	.
CASSQGPGGAGGYEQYF	TGCGCCAGCAGCCAAGGCCCCGGGGGCGCGGGAGGCTACGAGCAGTACTTC	few	TRBV4-1	TRBJ2-7	TRBD2
CASSEYRLVNTGELFF	TGTGCCAGCAGTGAATATCGGCTGGTTAACACCGGGGAGCTGTTTTTT	.	TRBV2	TRBJ2-2	.
CASSYSGNYEQYF	TGTGCCAGCAGTTATAGCGGAAACTACGAGCAGTACTTC	few	TRBV6-5	TRBJ2-7	.